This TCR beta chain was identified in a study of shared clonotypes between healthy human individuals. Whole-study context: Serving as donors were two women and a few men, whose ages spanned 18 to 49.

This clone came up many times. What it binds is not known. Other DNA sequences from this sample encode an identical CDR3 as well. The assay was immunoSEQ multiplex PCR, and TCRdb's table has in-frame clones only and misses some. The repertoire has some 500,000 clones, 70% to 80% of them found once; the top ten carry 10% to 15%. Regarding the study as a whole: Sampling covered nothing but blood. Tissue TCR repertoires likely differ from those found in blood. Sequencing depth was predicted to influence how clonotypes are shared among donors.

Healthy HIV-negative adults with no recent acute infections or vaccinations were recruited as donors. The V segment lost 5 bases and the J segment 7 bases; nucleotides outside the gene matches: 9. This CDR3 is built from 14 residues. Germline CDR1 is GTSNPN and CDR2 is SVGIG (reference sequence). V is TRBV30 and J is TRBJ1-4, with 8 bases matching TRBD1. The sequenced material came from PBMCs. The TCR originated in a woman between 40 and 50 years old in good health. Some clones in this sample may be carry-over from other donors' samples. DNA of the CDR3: TGTGCCTGGGACCCGGGACAGGAGGGTGAAAAACTGTTTTTT. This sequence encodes CAWDPGQEGEKLFF.